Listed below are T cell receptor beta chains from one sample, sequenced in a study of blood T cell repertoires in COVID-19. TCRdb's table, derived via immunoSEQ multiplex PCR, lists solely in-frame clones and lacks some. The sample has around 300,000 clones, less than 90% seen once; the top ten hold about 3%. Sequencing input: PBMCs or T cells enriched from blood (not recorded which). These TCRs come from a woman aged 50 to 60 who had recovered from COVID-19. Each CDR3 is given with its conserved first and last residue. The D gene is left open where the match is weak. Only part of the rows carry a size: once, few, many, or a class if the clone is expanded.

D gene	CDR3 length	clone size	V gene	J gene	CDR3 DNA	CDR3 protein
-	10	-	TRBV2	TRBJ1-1	TGTGCCAGCTCGGTCGCTGAAGCTTTCTTT	CASSVAEAFF
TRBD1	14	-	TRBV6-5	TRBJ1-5	TGTGCCAGCAGTTCCGGGACAGGGGGCTATCCCCAGCATTTT	CASSSGTGGYPQHF
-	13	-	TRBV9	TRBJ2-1	TGTGCCAGCAGACCTACAGGGTCGTCTGAGCAGTTCTTC	CASRPTGSSEQFF
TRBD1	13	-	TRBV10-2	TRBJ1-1	TGCGCCAGCAGGGACAGGGTGAACACTGAAGCTTTCTTT	CASRDRVNTEAFF
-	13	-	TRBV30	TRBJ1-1	TGTGCCTGGAGTGTACGCGAGAACACTGAAGCTTTCTTT	CAWSVRENTEAFF
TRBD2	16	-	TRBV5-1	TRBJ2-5	TGCGCCAGCAGCTTGACGGTAGCGGGAGTGGGGGAGACCCAGTACTTC	CASSLTVAGVGETQYF
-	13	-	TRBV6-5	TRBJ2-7	TGTGCCAGCAGTTACCGGGACACTTACGAGCAGTACTTC	CASSYRDTYEQYF
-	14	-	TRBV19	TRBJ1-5	TGTGCCAGTAACGGACAATATAGCAATCAGCCCCAGCATTTT	CASNGQYSNQPQHF
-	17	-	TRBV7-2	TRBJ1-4	TGTGCCAGCAGCTTATTCGGACCGCGAGGGAAGAATGAAAAACTGTTTTTT	CASSLFGPRGKNEKLFF
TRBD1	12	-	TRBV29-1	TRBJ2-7	TGCAGCGTGGACAGGGGGCAGGCCGAGCAGTACTTC	CSVDRGQAEQYF
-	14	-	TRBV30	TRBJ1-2	TGTGCCTGGAGTGGGCAGGGTTTTAACTATGGCTACACCTTC	CAWSGQGFNYGYTF
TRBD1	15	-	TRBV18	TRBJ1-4	TGTGCCAGCTCACCAGGGACAGGGGGCGATGAAAAACTGTTTTTT	CASSPGTGGDEKLFF
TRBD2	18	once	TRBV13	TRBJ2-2	TGTGCCAGCAGCTTAGGCGGTCGGCTAGCGGGAAACACCGGGGAGCTGTTTTTT	CASSLGGRLAGNTGELFF
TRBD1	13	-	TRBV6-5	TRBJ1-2	TGTGCCAGCACCCGACAGGGGTCCTATGGCTACACCTTC	CASTRQGSYGYTF
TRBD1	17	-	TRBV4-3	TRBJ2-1	TGCGCCAGCAGCCGATCCGGGACAGGGGGATCCTACAATGAGCAGTTCTTC	CASSRSGTGGSYNEQFF
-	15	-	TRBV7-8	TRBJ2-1	TGTGCCAGCAGCTTCGGGCGGCGGAGGGGCAATGAGCAGTTCTTC	CASSFGRRRGNEQFF
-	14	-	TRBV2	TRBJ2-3	TGTGCCAGCTTTGCGGGAATTAGCACAGATACGCAGTATTTT	CASFAGISTDTQYF